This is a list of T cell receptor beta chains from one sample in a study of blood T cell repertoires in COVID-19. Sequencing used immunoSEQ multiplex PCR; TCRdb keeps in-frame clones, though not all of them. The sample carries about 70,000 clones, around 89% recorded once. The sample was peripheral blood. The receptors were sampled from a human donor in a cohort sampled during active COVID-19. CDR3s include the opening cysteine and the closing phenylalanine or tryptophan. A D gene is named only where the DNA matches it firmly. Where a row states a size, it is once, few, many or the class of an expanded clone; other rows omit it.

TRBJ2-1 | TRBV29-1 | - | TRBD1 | TGCAGCGTTGAATTAATGACAGGGGATCGCAATGAGCAGTTCTTC | CSVELMTGDRNEQFF
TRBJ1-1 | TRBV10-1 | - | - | TGCGCCAGCAGTGAGTCTCGGAGGGGTGGCACTGAAGCTTTCTTT | CASSESRRGGTEAFF
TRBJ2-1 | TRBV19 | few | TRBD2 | TGTGCCAGTAGTATAGGGGGACTAGCGGGAGGGCCGAGCTCCTACAATGAGCAGTTCTTC | CASSIGGLAGGPSSYNEQFF
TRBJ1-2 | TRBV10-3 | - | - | TGTGCCATCAGTGAATACAGAGGCTACACCTTC | CAISEYRGYTF
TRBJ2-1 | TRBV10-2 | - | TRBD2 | TGCGCCAGCAGGGAGACTAGCCTCAGTGAGCAGTTCTTC | CASRETSLSEQFF
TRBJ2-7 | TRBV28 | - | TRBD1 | TGTGCCAGCAGGTGGACAGGGGGCTTGTACGAGCAGTACTTC | CASRWTGGLYEQYF
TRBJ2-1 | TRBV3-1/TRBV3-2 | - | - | TGTGCCAGCAGCCAAGTCTTAGCGGTACCTTACAATGAGCAGTTCTTC | CASSQVLAVPYNEQFF
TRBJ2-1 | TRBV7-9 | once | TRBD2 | TGTGCCAGCAGCTTAACATCCGGGACTAGCAGAAACAATGAGCAGTTCTTC | CASSLTSGTSRNNEQFF
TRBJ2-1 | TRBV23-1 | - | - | TGCGCCAGCAGTCAAGGGACACTTTACAATGAGCAGTTCTTC | CASSQGTLYNEQFF
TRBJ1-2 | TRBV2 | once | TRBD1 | TGTGCCAGCGGGGGGAGACAGGGGGCAGACTATGGCTACACCTTC | CASGGRQGADYGYTF
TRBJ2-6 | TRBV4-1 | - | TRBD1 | TGCGCCAGCAGCCAAGATTCGGGACAGGATGAAGCTGGGGCCAACGTCCTGACTTTC | CASSQDSGQDEAGANVLTF